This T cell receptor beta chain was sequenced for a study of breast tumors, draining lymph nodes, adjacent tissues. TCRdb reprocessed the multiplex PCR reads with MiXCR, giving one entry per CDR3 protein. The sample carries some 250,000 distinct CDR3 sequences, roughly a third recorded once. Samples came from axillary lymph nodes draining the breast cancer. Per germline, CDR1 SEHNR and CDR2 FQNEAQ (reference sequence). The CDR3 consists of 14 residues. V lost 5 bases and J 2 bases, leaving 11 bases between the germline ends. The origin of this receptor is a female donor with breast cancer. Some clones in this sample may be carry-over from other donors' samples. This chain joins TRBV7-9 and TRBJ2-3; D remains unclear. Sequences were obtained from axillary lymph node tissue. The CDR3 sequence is CASSPPTFTDTQYF. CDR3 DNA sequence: TGTGCCAGCAGCCCCCCCACCTTCACAGATACGCAGTATTTT.